This T cell receptor (beta chain) is drawn from a study of blood T cell repertoires in COVID-19 (dated by TCRdb to between 2020 and 2021). Concerning the study at large: Samples covering the acute and convalescent phases of COVID-19 were provided by collaborators in the United States, Italy and Spain. The material from the prospective study consisted of cDNA or gDNA derived from T cells, B-cell-depleted T cells, or PBMCs. Subjects who had been exposed to COVID-19, were actively infected with it, or had recovered from it provided the deeply sampled blood TCRbeta repertoires that made up the dataset. The repertoires were released in a freely available public database intended as a resource for research on the immune response to SARS-CoV-2. The samples were drawn from the first 160 participants of the ongoing ImmuneRACE study and from 1,254 subjects provided by 6 global collaborators. Nearly every sample came with metadata listing a de-identified subject ID, COVID-19 status, age in years and sex. Where available, HLA class I and class II types were obtained from metadata supplied by the sample provider rather than from assay-based typing. Overall study results and their limits: The quantity of clinical and demographic metadata differed by source and by participant and was supplied without curation.

About this clone itself: This clone's antigen is unknown. No clone much larger than this one lies a single base away; base qualities are absent.

The immunoSEQ Assay, a bias-controlled multiplex PCR, was used to amplify TCRbeta CDR3 regions from genomic DNA. The paper's data handling went like this. Within the assay, amplification of reference gene primers was used to estimate how many nucleated cells each sample contained. To quantify the absolute abundance of each unique TCRbeta CDR3 rearrangement, sequence reads were collapsed and filtered. Productive Simpson clonality was computed per sample as the square root of Simpson's diversity index over productive rearrangements. TCRdb re-hosts the immuneACCESS table, in-frame sequences only. Its copies lack some clones; in the studies checked, an unresolved V gene accounts for under half of them, and the cause for the rest is not known. Clone size and V and J calls were adopted from that table, with D and trimming inferred from the DNA. The sample table lists about 250,000 clones, about nine tenths of them with a count of one. The ten largest clones take up about 1.6% of the sample.

The CDR3 numbers 13 residues from cysteine through phenylalanine. Only CDR3 DNA remains: 39 bases, in frame from the first base. V is clipped by 0 bases and J by 11 bases, and the sequence between their germline boundaries is 9 bases long. In the germline V gene, CDR1 corresponds to SGHRS and CDR2 to YFSETQ. Participants in the prospective study were aged 18 to 89 years, lived in 20 to 30 United States geographic areas, and enrolled through a virtual design. Cohort assignment in the prospective study relied on participant-reported clinical history from a screening survey and a study questionnaire. Recovered participants in ImmuneRACE Cohort 3 were defined by two consecutive negative NP/OP PCR tests, clearance by a healthcare professional, or resolution of symptoms. Mobile phlebotomists in the prospective study collected whole blood, serum and a nasopharyngeal or oropharyngeal swab from every participant. Additional blood draws and questionnaires over a roughly two-month period could optionally be provided by prospective study participants. Before DNA extraction, prospective study blood samples were shipped either frozen or at room temperature.

This receptor was obtained from a man aged 35 to 55 who had recovered from COVID-19. Sequencing was done on a sample of PBMCs or T cells enriched from blood (not recorded which). The sequence is built from TRBV5-1 and TRBJ1-6, with TRBD1 tentatively as D gene (6 bases match). CDR3 loop: CASSLDRATPLHF. The DNA is as follows: TGCGCCAGCAGCTTGGACAGGGCTACACCCCTCCACTTT.